This entry lists 17 T cell receptor beta chains sequenced from one sample in a study of shared clonotypes between healthy human individuals. Here immunoSEQ multiplex PCR was the method, and the copy in TCRdb shows in-frame clones only, minus some. The sample contains 2 million or so clones, 95% of which appear only once. Sequencing was done on a sample of naive CD4+ T cells sorted from blood. Documented subset: CD45RA+ positively selected. These receptors all come from a man between 18 and 35 years old in good health.

The chain couples TRBV6-5 to TRBJ2-7; the D is unclear. V lost 5 bases and J lost 2, with 13 bases in between. Germline V gene sequence: CDR1 MNHEY, CDR2 SVGAGI. This CDR3 is built from 14 residues. CDR3 amino acids: CASSQAGAPYEQYF. The CDR3 region has the DNA TGTGCCAGCAGTCAGGCAGGTGCTCCCTACGAGCAGTACTTC.

This clone was seen only once. The genes are TRBV27 and TRBJ2-1, with 10 bases matching TRBD2. CDR1 MNHEY and CDR2 SMNVEV come from the germline V gene (reference sequence). The V and J ends lost 3 bases and 4 bases, in that order; junction bases with no gene match: 9. This CDR3 is 17 amino acids long. CDR3 in DNA: TGTGCCAGCAGTTTTTTCCGAACTAGCGGGGTATACAATGAGCAGTTCTTC. It codes for CASSFFRTSGVYNEQFF.

The V gene is TRBV28, the J gene TRBJ1-2; no clear D. From germline, CDR1 is MDHEN and CDR2 SYDVKM. Trimming cost V 3 bases and J 7 bases, with 9 bases left between them. CDR3 size: 12 residues. The CDR3 nucleotides read TGTGCCAGCAGTTTTGGGGTCTCTGGCTACACCTTC. Amino acids: CASSFGVSGYTF.

V is TRBV5-1 and J is TRBJ2-2; D is uncertain. The V end lost 5 bases, the J end lost 0 bases, and 11 bases lay between the germline ends. Germline CDR1 SGHRS, CDR2 YFSETQ. The CDR3 spans 15 residues. CDR3 coding DNA: TGCGCCAGCAGAATAGACCTTACGAACACCGGGGAGCTGTTTTTT. The encoded protein is CASRIDLTNTGELFF.

The chain has TRBV5-4 and TRBJ2-5; D might be TRBD1 (6 bases). CDR1 SGHNT and CDR2 YYREEE come from the germline V gene (reference sequence). Trimming removed 7 bases at V and 0 bases at J, with 10 bases between. The CDR3 totals 13 residues. Here the CDR3 DNA reads TGTGCCAGCCGGACAGCAAACCAAGAGACCCAGTACTTC. Its protein product is CASRTANQETQYF.

V and J are TRBV30 and TRBJ1-1; D gene uncertain. CDR3 size: 10 residues. The germline V gene encodes CDR1 GTSNPN and CDR2 SVGIG (reference sequence). Trimming took 4 bases from V and 4 from J, leaving 4 bases between them. The CDR3 bases are TGTGCCTGGATCCGCACTGAAGCTTTCTTT. Residues: CAWIRTEAFF. The variable domain in full, completed from reference TRBV30 and TRBJ1-1, reads SQTIHQWPATLVQPVGSPLSLECTVEGTSNPNLYWYRQAAGRGLQLLFYSVGIGQISSEVPQNLSASRPQDRQFILSSKKLLLSDSGFYLCAWIRTEAFFGQGTRLTVV.

The CDR3 here is CASSALPDILLNQPQHF. CDR3 sequence (DNA): TGTGCCAGCAGCGCCCTCCCGGACATTCTACTTAATCAGCCCCAGCATTTT. The V call is TRBV7-9, the J call TRBJ1-5; perhaps TRBD1 as D (5 bases). There are 17 residues in the CDR3. Germline assignment: CDR1 SEHNR and CDR2 FQNEAQ (reference sequence). V was shortened by 5 bases and J by 4 bases, with 21 bases between the two germline ends. Using reference TRBV7-9 and TRBJ1-5 for the parts outside the CDR3, the full variable domain is DTGVSQNPRHKITKRGQNVTFRCDPISEHNRLYWYRQTLGQGPEFLTYFQNEAQLEKSRLLSDRFSAERPKGSFSTLEIQRTEQGDSAMYLCASSALPDILLNQPQHFGDGTRLSIL.

This clone showed up just once. This chain links TRBV2 with TRBJ1-2, with 7 bases identical to TRBD1. Per the germline V gene, CDR1 is SNHLY and CDR2 is FYNNEI. The CDR3 contains 12 residues. V shed 6 bases and J 4 bases; nucleotides not matched to a gene: 2. The DNA for the CDR3 is TGTGCCAGCAGGGGACAGACCTATGGCTACACCTTC. Its translation: CASRGQTYGYTF.

This sequence joins TRBV28 and TRBJ1-4, with D unresolved. V shed 3 bases and J shed 7 bases, with 12 bases lying between them. The V gene's germline CDR1 is MDHEN and CDR2 SYDVKM. The length of the CDR3 is 14 residues. CDR3 nucleotides: TGTGCCAGCAGTTTCTCCCCCTCACCTGAAAAACTGTTTTTT. Protein product: CASSFSPSPEKLFF.

The chain couples TRBV28 to TRBJ2-7; D is uncertain. Germline CDR1 is MDHEN and CDR2 is SYDVKM. The CDR3 length is 13 residues. V shed 3 bases and J shed 2 bases, with 8 bases lying between them. The DNA of the CDR3 is TGTGCCAGCAGTTTCGGTTACCCCTACGAGCAGTACTTC. Protein: CASSFGYPYEQYF.

The chain has TRBV6-5 and TRBJ1-1; 9 nucleotides line up with TRBD1. The CDR3 covers 15 residues. V was clipped by 5 bases and J by 3 bases; unmatched bases: 7. The germline CDR1 and CDR2 sequences are MNHEY and SVGAGI. CDR3 protein: CASSPGTGYHTEAFF. The CDR3 DNA is TGTGCCAGCAGTCCCGGGACAGGGTACCACACTGAAGCTTTCTTT.

The rearrangement joins TRBV7-2 to TRBJ1-2; no clear D. CDR1 is SGHTA, CDR2 FQGNSA, per germline. The V end lost 2 bases, the J end lost 2 bases, and 12 bases lay between the germline ends. The CDR3 loop spans 15 amino acids. The chain's CDR3 is CASSLSPTQNYGYTF. The CDR3 bases are TGTGCCAGCAGCTTAAGCCCCACACAGAACTATGGCTACACCTTC.

The chain employs TRBV7-2 and TRBJ1-2; 11 bases match TRBD1. CDR1 is SGHTA and CDR2 is FQGNSA in the germline V gene. Unmatched junction bases numbered 3, after V lost 3 bases and J lost 3 bases. The CDR3 spans 15 residues. CDR3 bases: TGTGCCAGCAGCTTCGGGACAGGGGGGTACTATGGCTACACCTTC. It specifies CASSFGTGGYYGYTF. Full variable domain (missing parts from reference TRBV7-2 and TRBJ1-2): GAGVSQSPSNKVTEKGKDVELRCDPISGHTALYWYRQSLGQGLEFLIYFQGNSAPDKSGLPSDRFSAERTGGSVSTLTIQRTQQEDSAVYLCASSFGTGGYYGYTFGSGTRLTVV.

As concerns this clone: The sample carries other DNA sequences with the same CDR3. J is TRBJ1-4 and V is TRBV5-1; 9 bases fit TRBD1. Germline values: CDR1 SGHRS, CDR2 YFSETQ. This CDR3 is built from 15 residues. J lost 5 bases, V lost 5 bases, and 7 bases had no gene match. CDR3 residues: CASSPPGQGNEKLFF. In DNA, the CDR3 is TGCGCCAGCAGTCCTCCGGGACAGGGCAATGAAAAACTGTTTTTT.

The chain employs TRBV5-6 and TRBJ1-6, with 9 bases lining up with TRBD1. V trimming: 4 bases; J trimming: 6 bases; junction bases outside the gene matches: 8. The CDR3 is made up of 16 amino acids. The germline CDR1 and CDR2 sequences are SGHDT and YYEEEE. The DNA of the CDR3 is TGTGCCAGCAGCCCTAGGACAGGGGCGACTAATTCACCCCTCCACTTT. Amino acid sequence: CASSPRTGATNSPLHF.

As for this clone: A read error may explain this, as a much larger clone is one base away. The chain uses TRBV30 and TRBJ2-1; no reliable D call. The CDR3 runs to 12 residues. V was clipped by 1 base and J by 7 bases, with 8 bases between them. Germline assignment: CDR1 GTSNPN and CDR2 SVGIG (reference sequence). This chain's CDR3 is CAWSALNNEQFF. In DNA form, the CDR3 reads TGTGCCTGGAGTGCACTAAATAATGAGCAGTTCTTC.

The rearrangement uses TRBV10-2 and TRBJ1-5; unclear D gene. Germline V gene lookup returns CDR1 WSHSY and CDR2 SAAADI. V was clipped by 4 bases and J by 8 bases, with 12 bases between them. The CDR3 loop spans 13 amino acids. The CDR3 sequence is CASSGTGREPQHF. CDR3 bases: TGCGCCAGCAGTGGGACTGGCCGAGAGCCCCAGCATTTT.